The sample holds one count of the clone carrying this T cell receptor beta chain. The table came from immunoSEQ multiplex PCR; TCRdb's copy has only in-frame clones and leaves some out. The sample lists some 90,000 clones, about 70% occurring once. The data stem from a study of blood T cell repertoires in COVID-19. This CDR3 has 15 amino acids. CDR1 is SGDLS and CDR2 is YYNGEE in the germline V gene. With 3 bases clipped from V and 3 bases from J, the junction kept 4 bases outside the gene matches. Source material: peripheral blood. The source is a woman aged 60 to 75 in a cohort sampled during active or convalescent COVID-19. The V and J genes are TRBV9 and TRBJ1-1; 11 nucleotides line up with TRBD1. As DNA, the CDR3 is TGTGCCAGCAGCGCTGGACAGGGGGCATACACTGAAGCTTTCTTT. The encoded protein is CASSAGQGAYTEAFF. The full variable domain, completed using reference TRBV9 and TRBJ1-1, is DSGVTQTPKHLITATGQRVTLRCSPRSGDLSVYWYQQSLDQGLQFLIQYYNGEERAKGNILERFSAQQFPDLHSELNLSSLELGDSALYFCASSAGQGAYTEAFFGQGTRLTVV.